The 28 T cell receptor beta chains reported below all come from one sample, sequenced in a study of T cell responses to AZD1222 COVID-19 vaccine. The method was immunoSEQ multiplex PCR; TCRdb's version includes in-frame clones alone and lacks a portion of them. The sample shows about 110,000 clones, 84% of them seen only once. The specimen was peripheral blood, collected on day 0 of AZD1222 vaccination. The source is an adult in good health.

CDR3 region: CASSPPSRTGELFF. The CDR3 DNA sequence: TGTGCCAGCTCACCACCCAGTAGGACCGGGGAGCTGTTTTTT. V is TRBV18 and J is TRBJ2-2; D ambiguous. V lost 0 bases and J 5 bases, leaving 7 bases between the germline ends. Germline V gene sequence: CDR1 KGHSH, CDR2 LQKENI. This CDR3 spans 14 amino acids.

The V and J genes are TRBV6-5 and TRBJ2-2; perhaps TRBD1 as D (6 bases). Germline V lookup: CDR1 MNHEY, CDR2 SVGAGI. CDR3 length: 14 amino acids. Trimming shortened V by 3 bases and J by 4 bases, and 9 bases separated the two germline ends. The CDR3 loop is CASSYQGITGELFF. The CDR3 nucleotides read TGTGCCAGCAGTTATCAGGGGATCACCGGGGAGCTGTTTTTT.

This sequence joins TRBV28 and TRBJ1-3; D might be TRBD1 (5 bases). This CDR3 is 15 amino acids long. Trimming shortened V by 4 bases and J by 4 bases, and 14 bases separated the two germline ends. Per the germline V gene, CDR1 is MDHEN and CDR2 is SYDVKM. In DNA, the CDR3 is TGTGCCAGCAGTTCCCAGGGTGAGGGAGGAAACACCATATATTTT. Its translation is CASSSQGEGGNTIYF.

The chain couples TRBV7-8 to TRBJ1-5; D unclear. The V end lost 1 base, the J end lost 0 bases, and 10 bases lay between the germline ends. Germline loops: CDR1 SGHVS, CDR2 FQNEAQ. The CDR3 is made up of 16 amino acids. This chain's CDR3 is CASSLDLGYSNQPQHF. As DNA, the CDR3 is TGTGCCAGCAGCTTAGATTTGGGTTATAGCAATCAGCCCCAGCATTTT.

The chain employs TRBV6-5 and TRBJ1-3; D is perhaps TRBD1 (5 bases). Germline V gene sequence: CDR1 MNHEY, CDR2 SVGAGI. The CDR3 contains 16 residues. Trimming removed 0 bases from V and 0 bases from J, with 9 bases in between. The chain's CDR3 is CASSYSGGPSGNTIYF. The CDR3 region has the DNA TGTGCCAGCAGTTACTCCGGGGGTCCCTCTGGAAACACCATATATTTT.

CDR3 sequence: CASSLGLVPGEQFF. The CDR3 DNA is TGCGCCAGCAGCTTGGGGCTGGTACCGGGTGAGCAGTTCTTC. The genes are TRBV5-1 and TRBJ2-1; D remains unclear. Germline CDR1 and CDR2: SGHRS and YFSETQ. The CDR3 length is 14 residues. The V and J ends lost 0 bases and 9 bases respectively, with 13 bases between them.

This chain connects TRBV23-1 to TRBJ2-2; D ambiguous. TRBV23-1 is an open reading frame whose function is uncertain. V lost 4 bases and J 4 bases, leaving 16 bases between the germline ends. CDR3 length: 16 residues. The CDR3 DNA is TGCGCCAGCAGTCTCCGTGGCTACTACGGCACCGGGGAGCTGTTTTTT. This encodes CASSLRGYYGTGELFF.

The CDR3 sequence: CASSETYSIREQYF. CDR3 DNA sequence: TGTGCCAGCAGTGAAACCTATTCCATCCGGGAGCAGTACTTC. The chain carries TRBV6-1 and TRBJ2-7; D unclear. Trimming took 2 bases from V and 7 from J, leaving 15 bases between them. The CDR3 consists of 14 residues. CDR1 MNHNS and CDR2 SASEGT come from the germline V gene.

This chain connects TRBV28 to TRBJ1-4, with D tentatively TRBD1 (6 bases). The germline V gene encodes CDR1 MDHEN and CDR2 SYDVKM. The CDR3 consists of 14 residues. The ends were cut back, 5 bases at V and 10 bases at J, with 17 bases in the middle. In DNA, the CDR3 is TGTGCCAGCAGTGGGGGCGGGGTCCGCGGAAAACTGTTTTTT. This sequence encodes CASSGGGVRGKLFF.

The CDR3 sequence is CASRETGGASQAFF. In DNA, the CDR3 is TGTGCCAGCAGAGAGACAGGGGGCGCATCCCAAGCTTTCTTT. The rearrangement joins TRBV28 to TRBJ1-1, with 10 bases identical to TRBD1. Unmatched junction bases numbered 10, after V lost 6 bases and J lost 9 bases. This CDR3 has 14 residues. Germline V CDR1 and CDR2: MDHEN, SYDVKM.

The CDR3: CASSGGKTDTQYF. Here the CDR3 DNA reads TGTGCCAGCAGCGGGGGAAAAACAGATACGCAGTATTTT. The V and J genes are TRBV3-1 (or the pseudogene TRBV3-2) and TRBJ2-3; D tentatively fits TRBD1 or TRBD2 (5 bases each). The V and J ends lost 5 bases and 3 bases respectively, with 9 bases between them. The V gene's germline CDR1 is LGHDT and CDR2 YNNKEL (reference sequence). The CDR3 contains 13 residues.

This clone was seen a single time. The CDR3 coding sequence is TGCAGTGTGGATCGACCTGAAGCTTTCTTT. Translated: CSVDRPEAFF. The chain links TRBV20-1 to TRBJ1-1; D is unclear. Germline V gene sequence: CDR1 DFQATT, CDR2 SNEGSKA (reference sequence). The CDR3 runs 10 residues. The V end lost 7 bases, the J end lost 6 bases, and 9 bases lay between the germline ends.

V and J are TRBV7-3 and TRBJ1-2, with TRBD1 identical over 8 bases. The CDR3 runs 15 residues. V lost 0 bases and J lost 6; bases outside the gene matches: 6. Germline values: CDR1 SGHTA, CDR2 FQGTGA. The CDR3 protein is CASSLTGQGNDGYTF. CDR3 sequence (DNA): TGTGCCAGCAGCTTAACCGGACAGGGTAATGATGGCTACACCTTC.

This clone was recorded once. The CDR3 bases are TGTGCCACCAGCGGAAGGACAGGGAATCAGCCCCAGCATTTT. This encodes CATSGRTGNQPQHF. V is TRBV15 and J is TRBJ1-5; 8 nucleotides align to TRBD1. Per germline, CDR1 LNHNV and CDR2 YYDKDF (reference sequence). The CDR3 totals 14 residues. V gave up 5 bases and J gave up 4 bases; unmatched junction bases: 4.

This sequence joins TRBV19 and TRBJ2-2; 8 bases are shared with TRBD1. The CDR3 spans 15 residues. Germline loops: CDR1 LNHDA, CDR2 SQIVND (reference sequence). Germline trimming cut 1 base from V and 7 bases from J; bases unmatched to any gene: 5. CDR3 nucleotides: TGTGCCAGTAGTATAGGGACAGGGAATAACGGGGAGCTGTTTTTT. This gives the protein CASSIGTGNNGELFF.

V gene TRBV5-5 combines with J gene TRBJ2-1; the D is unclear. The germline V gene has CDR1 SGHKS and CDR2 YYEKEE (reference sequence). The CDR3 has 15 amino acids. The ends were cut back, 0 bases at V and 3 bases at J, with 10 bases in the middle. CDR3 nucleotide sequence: TGTGCCAGCAGCTTGGTGTTGAACAGCTACAATGAGCAGTTCTTC. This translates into CASSLVLNSYNEQFF.

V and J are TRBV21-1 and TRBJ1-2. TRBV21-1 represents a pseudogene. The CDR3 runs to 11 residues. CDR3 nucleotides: TGTGCCAGCACCAAACCGTTAGGCTACACCTTC. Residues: CASTKPLGYTF.

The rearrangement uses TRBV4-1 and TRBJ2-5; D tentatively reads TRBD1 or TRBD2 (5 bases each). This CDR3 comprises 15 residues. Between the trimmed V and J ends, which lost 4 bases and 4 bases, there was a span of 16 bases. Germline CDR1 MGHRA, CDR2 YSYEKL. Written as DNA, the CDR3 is TGCGCCAGCAGCCGGTGGGGAGCTGGGGGAGAGACCCAGTACTTC. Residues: CASSRWGAGGETQYF.

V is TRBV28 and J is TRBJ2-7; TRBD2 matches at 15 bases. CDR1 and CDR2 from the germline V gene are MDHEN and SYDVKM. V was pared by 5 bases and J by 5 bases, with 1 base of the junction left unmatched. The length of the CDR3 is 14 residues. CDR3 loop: CASSRTSGRDEQYF. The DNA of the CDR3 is TGTGCCAGCAGTCGGACTAGCGGGAGGGACGAGCAGTACTTC.

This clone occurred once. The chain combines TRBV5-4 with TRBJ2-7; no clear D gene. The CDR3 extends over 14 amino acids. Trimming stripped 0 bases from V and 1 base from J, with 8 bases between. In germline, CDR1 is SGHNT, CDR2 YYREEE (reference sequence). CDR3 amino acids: CASSLGPESYEQYF. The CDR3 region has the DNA TGTGCCAGCAGCTTGGGCCCCGAGTCCTACGAGCAGTACTTC.

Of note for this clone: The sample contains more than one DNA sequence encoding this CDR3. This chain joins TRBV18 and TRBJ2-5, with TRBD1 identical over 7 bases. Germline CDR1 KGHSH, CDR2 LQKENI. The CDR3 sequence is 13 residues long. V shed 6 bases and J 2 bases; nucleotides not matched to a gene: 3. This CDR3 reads CASSPGQQETQYF. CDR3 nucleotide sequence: TGTGCCAGCTCGCCGGGACAGCAAGAGACCCAGTACTTC.

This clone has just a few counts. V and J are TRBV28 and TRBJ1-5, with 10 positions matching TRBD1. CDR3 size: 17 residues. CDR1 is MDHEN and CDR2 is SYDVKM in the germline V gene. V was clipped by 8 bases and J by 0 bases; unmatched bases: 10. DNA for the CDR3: TGTGCCAGCCAATCGGGACAGGGGTTTCTTAGCAATCAGCCCCAGCATTTT. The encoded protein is CASQSGQGFLSNQPQHF.

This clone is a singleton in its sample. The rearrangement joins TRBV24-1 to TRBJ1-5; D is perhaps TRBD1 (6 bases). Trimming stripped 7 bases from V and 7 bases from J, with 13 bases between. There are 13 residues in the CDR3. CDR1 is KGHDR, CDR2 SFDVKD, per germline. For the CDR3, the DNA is TGTGCCACCAGCCAACAGGGATTACAGCCCCAGCATTTT. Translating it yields CATSQQGLQPQHF.

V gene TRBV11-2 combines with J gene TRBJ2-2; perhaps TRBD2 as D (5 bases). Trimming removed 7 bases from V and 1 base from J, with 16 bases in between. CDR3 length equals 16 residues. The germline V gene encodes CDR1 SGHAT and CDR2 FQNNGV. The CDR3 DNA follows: TGTGCCAGCACCAATCTAGTCGGGAAGAACACCGGGGAGCTGTTTTTT. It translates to CASTNLVGKNTGELFF.

Written as DNA, the CDR3 is TGTGCCAGCAGCCCCATTCGACTAGCGAAGGAGCAGTACTTC. The encoded protein is CASSPIRLAKEQYF. This chain uses TRBV7-8 with TRBJ2-7, with 8 bases that match TRBD2. The CDR3 runs 14 residues. V lost 5 bases, J lost 7 bases, and 10 bases stayed unmatched. Germline V gene sequence: CDR1 SGHVS, CDR2 FQNEAQ.

CDR3 DNA sequence: TGTGCCATCAGTGGCTCACAGGGGCCCTACGAGCAGTACTTC. Encoded protein: CAISGSQGPYEQYF. The chain uses TRBV10-3 and TRBJ2-7; 7 bases agree with TRBD1. The CDR3 has 14 amino acids. Germline CDR1 reads ENHRY; CDR2 reads SYGVKD. Trimming took 4 bases from V and 2 from J; bases not matched to a gene: 5.

CDR3 coding DNA: TGTGCCAGCAACTACGACCTGGGGGAGCAGTTCTTC. Translating it yields CASNYDLGEQFF. The V and J genes are TRBV5-4 and TRBJ2-1; D is ambiguous. Germline loops: CDR1 SGHNT, CDR2 YYREEE (reference sequence). This CDR3 region has 12 residues. V was shortened by 6 bases and J by 10 bases, with 14 bases between the two germline ends.

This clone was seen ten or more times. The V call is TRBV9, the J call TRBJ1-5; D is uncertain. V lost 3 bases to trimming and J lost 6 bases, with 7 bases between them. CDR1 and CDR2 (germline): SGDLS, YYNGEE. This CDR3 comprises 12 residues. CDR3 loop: CASSAEGQPQHF. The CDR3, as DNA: TGTGCCAGCAGCGCCGAGGGTCAGCCCCAGCATTTT.